A single sample is the source of the 17 T cell receptor beta chains below, sequenced in a study of blood T cells in healthy people across ages. With a J-beta primer mix and a sample-barcoded 5' primer, a second PCR ran roughly 6 to 11 cycles. TCRdb fed the 5' RACE reads into MiXCR, producing one record per CDR3 protein. The repertoire has 1,800,000 or so distinct CDR3 sequences, about two fifths of them found once; the top ten carry more than 20%. Material for sequencing was blood. The receptor set was obtained from a human donor in good health.

This clonotype occurred once. The rearrangement joins TRBV6-2 or TRBV6-3 to TRBJ2-3, with 7 positions matching TRBD2. CDR1 MNHEY and CDR2 SVGEGT come from the germline V gene. Losses at the gene ends were 0 bases for V and 7 bases for J; bases not matched to a gene: 13. The CDR3 runs 17 residues. The CDR3: CASSYSIGAGEFHTQYF. The DNA for the CDR3 is TGTGCCAGCAGTTACTCGATAGGGGCGGGAGAGTTTCATACGCAGTATTTT.

The CDR3 region has the DNA TGTGCCTGGAGAGCGGCGGGTGAGCAGTTCTTC. Translated: CAWRAAGEQFF. J is TRBJ2-1 and V is TRBV30; a possible D gene is TRBD2 (5 bases). Germline CDR1 and CDR2: GTSNPN and SVGIG (reference sequence). V lost 3 bases to trimming and J lost 9 bases, with 9 bases between them. This CDR3 spans 11 amino acids.

The genes are TRBV7-9 and TRBJ2-7; D not certain. CDR1 is SEHNR, CDR2 FQNEAQ, per germline (reference sequence). The CDR3 length is 11 residues. V was trimmed by 5 bases and J by 5 bases, leaving 7 bases between them. The CDR3 protein is CASSNMDEQYF. Written as DNA, the CDR3 is TGTGCCAGCAGCAATATGGACGAGCAGTACTTC.

J is TRBJ2-7 and V is TRBV6-5; either TRBD1 or TRBD2 may fit D (6 bases each). Between the trimmed V and J ends, which lost 0 bases and 2 bases, there was a span of 14 bases. The CDR3 covers 16 residues. The V gene's germline CDR1 is MNHEY and CDR2 SVGAGI. CDR3 nucleotides: TGTGCCAGCAGTTACTCTACGGGGGCCAGAACCTACGAGCAGTACTTC. Its translation: CASSYSTGARTYEQYF.

The chain uses TRBV18 and TRBJ2-7; D is unresolved. The assigned J gene may be wrong: the sequence end matches TRBJ2-5 better. The CDR3 spans 13 residues. The germline CDR1 and CDR2 sequences are KGHSH and LQKENI. The CDR3 nucleotides are TGTGCCAGCTCATCCCACCCAATAGAGACCCAGTACTTC. This codes for CASSSHPIETQYF.

In its sample, this clonotype was seen once. The chain combines TRBV20-1 with TRBJ2-3, with TRBD2 matching 12 bases. The germline CDR1 and CDR2 sequences are DFQATT and SNEGSKA (reference sequence). After removal of 0 bases from V and 8 bases from J, the junction contained 9 bases not matched to a gene. This CDR3 comprises 16 residues. This CDR3 is CSARDITSGGSGTQYF. DNA for the CDR3: TGCAGTGCTAGAGATATTACTAGCGGGGGGTCTGGTACGCAGTATTTT.

This clonotype has a handful of counts. The J gene is TRBJ2-2, the V gene TRBV2; no firm D call. Germline CDR1 and CDR2: SNHLY and FYNNEI. The CDR3 contains 13 residues. Trimming removed 2 bases from V and 6 bases from J, with 7 bases in between. As DNA, the CDR3 is TGTGCCAGCAGTGAATACTCACCCGGGGAGCTGTTTTTT. This encodes CASSEYSPGELFF.

The chain joins TRBV20-1 to TRBJ2-5; 9 nucleotides match TRBD2. V gave up 7 bases and J gave up 2 bases; unmatched junction bases: 8. CDR1 is DFQATT, CDR2 SNEGSKA, per germline (reference sequence). This CDR3 comprises 14 residues. CDR3 region: CSGGQRGVQETQYF. The CDR3 DNA sequence: TGCAGTGGCGGGCAGCGGGGGGTACAAGAGACCCAGTACTTC.

This clonotype was counted a few times. The rearrangement uses TRBV29-1 and TRBJ1-2; D gene unclear. Germline CDR1 is SQVTM and CDR2 is ANQGSEA. Trimming cost V 2 bases and J 6 bases, with 7 bases left between them. The CDR3 contains 11 residues. The CDR3 DNA is TGCAGCGTTGAACTGCCCGATGGCTACACCTTC. Translating it yields CSVELPDGYTF.

Only a few counts were recorded for this clonotype. A single base separates this from a much larger clone, so it may be a read error. The chain employs TRBV7-2 and TRBJ2-4, with 9 nucleotides matching TRBD2. CDR3 length: 15 residues. CDR1 SGHTA and CDR2 FQGNSA come from the germline V gene. With 1 base clipped from V and 13 bases from J, the junction kept 11 bases outside the gene matches. CDR3 sequence: CASSLVGGGADEQYF. The CDR3 region has the DNA TGTGCCAGCAGCTTAGTGGGCGGGGGGGCCGATGAGCAGTACTTC.

The chain couples TRBV15 to TRBJ2-5, with a weak D call TRBD1 (6 bases). CDR1 and CDR2 (germline): LNHNV, YYDKDF (reference sequence). V lost 0 bases to trimming and J lost 13 bases, with 12 bases between them. The CDR3 length is 12 residues. CDR3: CATSRDRGQPYF. The DNA of the CDR3 is TGTGCCACCAGCAGAGATCGTGGACAGCCGTACTTC. The variable domain in full, with the rest retrieved from reference TRBV15 and TRBJ2-5, is DAMVIQNPRYQVTQFGKPVTLSCSQTLNHNVMYWYQQKSSQAPKLLFHYYDKDFNNEADTPDNFQSRRPNTSFCFLDIRSPGLGDTAMYLCATSRDRGQPYFGPGTRLLVL.

This clonotype was detected only a few times. The genes are TRBV7-3 and TRBJ1-2, with 12 bases that match TRBD1. The CDR3 covers 18 residues. The germline CDR1 and CDR2 sequences are SGHTA and FQGTGA. V was clipped by 1 base and J by 3 bases; unmatched bases: 9. The CDR3 loop is CASSLNLSGTGGDYGYTF. In DNA form, the CDR3 reads TGTGCCAGCAGCTTAAACCTTTCCGGGACAGGGGGCGACTATGGCTACACCTTC.

This chain joins TRBV27 and TRBJ2-3; no definite D call. Germline-derived CDR1 and CDR2 are MNHEY and SMNVEV (reference sequence). The germline V and J ends were trimmed by 6 bases and 0 bases, with 7 bases remaining between them. The CDR3 extends over 13 amino acids. Here the CDR3 reads CASRSPSTDTQYF. In nucleotides, the CDR3 is TGTGCCAGCAGATCCCCCAGCACAGATACGCAGTATTTT.

The V and J genes are TRBV11-1 and TRBJ1-1; D is unresolved. The CDR3 loop spans 13 amino acids. Germline CDR1 and CDR2: SGHAT and FQDESV (reference sequence). V dropped 4 bases and J dropped 8 bases, with 14 bases sitting between them. In nucleotides, the CDR3 is TGTGCCAGCAGCTACTCCTTCGCAGCCGAAGCTTTCTTT. Encoded protein: CASSYSFAAEAFF.

The rearrangement links TRBV5-5 to TRBJ2-1; TRBD1 matches 7 bases. Germline CDR1 and CDR2: SGHKS and YYEKEE (reference sequence). There are 14 residues in the CDR3. With 5 bases clipped from V and 4 bases from J, the junction kept 6 bases outside the gene matches. This CDR3 reads CASRGTVQYNEQFF. The CDR3 DNA is TGTGCCAGCAGAGGGACAGTTCAGTACAATGAGCAGTTCTTC.

In this sample, this clonotype turned up a few times. The V gene is TRBV3-1, the J gene TRBJ1-2; maybe TRBD1 (5 bases). The CDR3 is 13 residues long. V lost 3 bases, J lost 5 bases, and 10 bases lay in between. Per the germline V gene, CDR1 is LGHDT and CDR2 is YNNKEL (reference sequence). The CDR3: CASSQGREYGYTF. The CDR3 DNA follows: TGTGCCAGCAGCCAGGGGCGGGAGTATGGCTACACCTTC. Drawing the rest from reference TRBV3-1 and TRBJ1-2, the complete variable domain is DTAVSQTPKYLVTQMGNDKSIKCEQNLGHDTMYWYKQDSKKFLKIMFSYNNKELIINETVPNRFSPKSPDKAHLNLHINSLELGDSAVYFCASSQGREYGYTFGSGTRLTVV.

V gene TRBV11-1 combines with J gene TRBJ2-5; D possibly matches TRBD1 or TRBD2 (5 bases each). V dropped 7 bases and J dropped 1 base, with 10 bases sitting between them. The CDR3 covers 13 residues. Germline loops: CDR1 SGHAT, CDR2 FQDESV (reference sequence). CDR3 sequence: CASTYGTQETQYF. The CDR3 nucleotides are TGTGCCAGCACCTACGGGACCCAAGAGACCCAGTACTTC.